This TCR beta chain was sequenced in a study of PD-1 blockade in classical Hodgkin lymphoma. Whole-study results and caveats: At baseline, newly diagnosed patients reportedly showed less TCR diversity than healthy donors. Patients who responded completely had about the same baseline diversity as newly diagnosed patients. By C4D1, CD4+ diversity increased significantly, especially in complete responders.

CDR1 and CDR2 from the germline V gene are MNHEY and SMNVEV (reference sequence). V shed 7 bases and J 4 bases; nucleotides not matched to a gene: 9. This CDR3 is built from 14 residues. All patients relapsed after autologous stem cell transplantation, and brentuximab vedotin exposure varied. Best response was recorded as complete response, partial response or progressive disease. Repertoires were generated with immunoSEQ multiplex PCR, while TCRdb's copy carries only in-frame clones and drops some. The sample shows roughly 61,000 clones, approximately 90% of them seen only once. About this clone: The antigen is unknown.

The sequence was obtained from a human donor with classical Hodgkin lymphoma. Specimen: peripheral blood mononuclear cells (PBMCs), collected before the second cycle of nivolumab. The chain has TRBV27 and TRBJ1-2, with 7 nucleotides matching TRBD1. The CDR3 loop reads CASKIGTAGYGYTF. The CDR3 nucleotides are TGTGCCAGCAAAATCGGGACAGCAGGCTATGGCTACACCTTC.